Below are 12 T cell receptor beta chains sequenced from a single sample in a study of T cell responses to AZD1222 COVID-19 vaccine. Assay used: immunoSEQ multiplex PCR; TCRdb lists only in-frame clones, some missing. The sample gives some 110,000 clones, 92% of which show up once; around 1.7% is in the top ten. Sequenced material: peripheral blood, taken on day 0 of AZD1222 vaccination. These receptor sequences come from an adult in good health.

This clone is a singleton in its sample. V gene TRBV19 combines with J gene TRBJ2-2; TRBD2 aligns across 14 bases. The germline CDR1 and CDR2 sequences are LNHDA and SQIVND (reference sequence). Trimming cost V 7 bases and J 0 bases; bases outside gene matches: 7. The CDR3 is 18 amino acids. The CDR3 nucleotides read TGTGCCAGTAAAAGCCGACTAGCGGGGGGGCCGAACACCGGGGAGCTGTTTTTT. It is translated as CASKSRLAGGPNTGELFF. The full variable domain, with the rest looked up from reference TRBV19 and TRBJ2-2, is DGGITQSPKYLFRKEGQNVTLSCEQNLNHDAMYWYRQDPGQGLRLIYYSQIVNDFQKGDIAEGYSVSREKKESFPLTVTSAQKNPTAFYLCASKSRLAGGPNTGELFFGEGSRLTVL.

This rearrangement joins TRBV30 to TRBJ1-3; possible D gene TRBD1, 5 bases. Trimming cost V 3 bases and J 3 bases, with 18 bases left between them. This CDR3 region has 16 residues. Germline loops: CDR1 GTSNPN, CDR2 SVGIG (reference sequence). CDR3 nucleotides: TGTGCCTGGAGCGCCGCCCTCGGGGGGATTGGAAACACCATATATTTT. Protein: CAWSAALGGIGNTIYF.

The chain uses TRBV6-1 and TRBJ2-1; 7 bases align to TRBD1. The CDR3 has 15 residues. CDR1 is MNHNS, CDR2 SASEGT, per germline. The ends lost 6 bases at V and 4 bases at J; junction bases unmatched: 9. The CDR3, as DNA: TGTGCCAGCAGCGACGGACAGGCCTTATACAATGAGCAGTTCTTC. As protein: CASSDGQALYNEQFF.

The J gene is TRBJ2-7, the V gene TRBV5-6; 7 positions match TRBD1. CDR1 is SGHDT and CDR2 is YYEEEE in the germline V gene. The CDR3 is 14 residues long. V lost 5 bases to trimming and J lost 3 bases; unmatched junction nucleotides: 8. In DNA, the CDR3 is TGTGCCAGCAGAAAAGGGGGACAGAACTACGAGCAGTACTTC. Its protein is CASRKGGQNYEQYF. Full variable domain (missing parts from reference TRBV5-6 and TRBJ2-7): DAGVTQSPTHLIKTRGQQVTLRCSPKSGHDTVSWYQQALGQGPQFIFQYYEEEERQRGNFPDRFSGHQFPNYSSELNVNALLLGDSALYLCASRKGGQNYEQYFGPGTRLTVT.

The chain recombines TRBV2 with TRBJ2-5; 8 nucleotides align to TRBD2. The V gene's germline CDR1 is SNHLY and CDR2 FYNNEI. V trimming: 2 bases; J trimming: 0 bases; junction bases outside the gene matches: 5. CDR3 size: 16 residues. CDR3 DNA: TGTGCCAGCAGTGAATTCGGCGGGGGGTACCAAGAGACCCAGTACTTC. This encodes CASSEFGGGYQETQYF.

The V gene is TRBV19, the J gene TRBJ1-1; TRBD1 aligns across 8 bases. Germline assignment: CDR1 LNHDA and CDR2 SQIVND (reference sequence). V shed 6 bases and J 4 bases; nucleotides not matched to a gene: 10. The CDR3 is 15 residues long. This chain's CDR3 is CASSPPDRVPTEAFF. The DNA of the CDR3 is TGTGCCAGTAGCCCCCCGGACAGGGTACCCACTGAAGCTTTCTTT.

V usage is TRBV5-1 and J usage is TRBJ2-2; 7 positions agree with TRBD1. Per the germline V gene, CDR1 is SGHRS and CDR2 is YFSETQ. The CDR3 contains 17 residues. Trimming cost V 4 bases and J 0 bases; bases outside gene matches: 9. CDR3 DNA sequence: TGCGCCAGCAGCGGTAACTTTGGGACAGCGAACACCGGGGAGCTGTTTTTT. It yields the protein CASSGNFGTANTGELFF.

This chain uses TRBV5-1 with TRBJ1-2; D is possibly TRBD1 (5 bases). The V end lost 4 bases, the J end lost 4 bases, and 14 bases lay between the germline ends. The V gene's germline CDR1 is SGHRS and CDR2 YFSETQ. The CDR3 covers 14 residues. The CDR3 DNA follows: TGCGCCAGCAGCCGGGGCCAGGCTGTCTATGGCTACACCTTC. Residues: CASSRGQAVYGYTF.

The gene calls are TRBV4-1 and TRBJ2-1, with a weak D call TRBD1 (6 bases). Trimming pared 5 bases from V and 10 bases from J, leaving 12 bases between. CDR3 length: 12 residues. The germline V gene has CDR1 MGHRA and CDR2 YSYEKL. CDR3 bases: TGCGCCAGCAGCTTTGGAAGGGGGGAGCAGTTCTTC. It translates to CASSFGRGEQFF.

The CDR3 region has the DNA TGTGCCAGCAGCCAAGGGACAGGTAATGAAAAACTGTTTTTT. Its protein product is CASSQGTGNEKLFF. The J gene is TRBJ1-4, the V gene TRBV3-1 (or the pseudogene TRBV3-2), with 7 bases aligning to TRBD1. CDR1 is LGHDT and CDR2 is YNNKEL in the germline V gene (reference sequence). The CDR3 length is 14 residues. The ends lost 1 base at V and 4 bases at J; junction bases unmatched: 0.

The rearrangement links TRBV11-2 to TRBJ1-2; D is perhaps TRBD1 (6 bases). The germline V gene has CDR1 SGHAT and CDR2 FQNNGV. V dropped 5 bases and J dropped 2 bases, with 18 bases sitting between them. CDR3 length: 16 residues. The DNA of the CDR3 is TGTGCCAGCAGCCACCCCGGGCCCGGGGGCAACTATGGCTACACCTTC. It specifies CASSHPGPGGNYGYTF.

The genes are TRBV2 and TRBJ1-1; D uncertain. Trimming stripped 7 bases from V and 1 base from J, with 4 bases between. Germline loops: CDR1 SNHLY, CDR2 FYNNEI. There are 11 residues in the CDR3. The CDR3 loop reads CASNANTEAFF. The CDR3 DNA reads TGTGCCAGCAATGCGAACACTGAAGCTTTCTTT.